This entry features one T cell receptor (beta chain) sequence. Losses at the gene ends were 3 bases for V and 2 bases for J; bases not matched to a gene: 1. This CDR3 comprises 14 residues. Germline CDR1 SGHAT, CDR2 FQDESV (reference sequence). This entry is derived from a study of blood T cell repertoires in COVID-19. Source study methods: Reference gene primer amplification yielded estimated nucleated cell counts. Using immunoSEQ multiplex PCR, the repertoire was profiled, and TCRdb retains in-frame clones only, with some absent. That table gives V, J and clone size, and the DNA gave D and trimming. The sample lists hundreds of thousands of clones, approximately 90% seen once, with about 9.9% in the top ten. Donors of Cohort 3 who recovered were those that had two negative PCRs, clearance, or symptom resolution.

The TCR was taken from a woman in her thirties or forties who had recovered from COVID-19. The sequenced sample consisted of PBMCs or T cells enriched from blood (not recorded which). The chain employs TRBV11-1 and TRBJ2-5; 9 nucleotides line up with TRBD1. This chain's CDR3 is CASSFGTGQETQYF. Here the CDR3 DNA reads TGTGCCAGCAGCTTCGGGACAGGGCAAGAGACCCAGTACTTC.